The subject of this entry is one TCR beta chain. Its antigen remains unidentified. Assay used: immunoSEQ multiplex PCR; TCRdb lists only in-frame clones, some missing. Of some 39,000 clones listed, roughly three quarters are singletons. The record originates from a study of T cells in localized non-small cell lung cancer. Study results and caveats: Without multi-region sequencing, intratumor heterogeneity could not be excluded. Peak T cell clonality was found in uninvolved adjacent lung, exceeding tumor.

The CDR3 spans 12 residues. Trimming shortened V by 0 bases and J by 11 bases, and 6 bases separated the two germline ends. The germline V gene encodes CDR1 SGHDT and CDR2 YYEEEE. The rearrangement joins TRBV5-6 to TRBJ1-6; D is unclear. This TCR came from a woman between 40 and 69 years old with stage II squamous cell lung carcinoma. The sample here was PBMCs, taken before any cancer treatment. The CDR3 region has the DNA TGTGCCAGCAGCTTGGGAATGGCACCCCTCCACTTT. Translating gives CASSLGMAPLHF. Filled out from reference TRBV5-6 and TRBJ1-6, the complete variable domain reads DAGVTQSPTHLIKTRGQQVTLRCSPKSGHDTVSWYQQALGQGPQFIFQYYEEEERQRGNFPDRFSGHQFPNYSSELNVNALLLGDSALYLCASSLGMAPLHFGNGTRLTVT.